The T cell receptor beta chain under discussion was sequenced for a study of TIL therapy for anti-PD-1-resistant metastatic lung cancer. This clone was found a few times. After removal of 7 bases from V and 3 bases from J, the junction contained 9 bases not matched to a gene. This CDR3 is built from 14 residues. The germline V gene has CDR1 MDHEN and CDR2 SYDVKM. The time point denotes: pre-treatment sample, taken before nivolumab and TIL therapy. This was the immunoSEQ v3 assay. Assay: immunoSEQ multiplex PCR; the TCRdb copy retains only in-frame clones and omits some. The table includes about 44,000 clones, 79% detected once.

The material sequenced was blood, taken at baseline. This clonotype originated in a man in his 70s with non-small cell lung cancer. The chain combines TRBV28 with TRBJ2-7, with 7 bases that match TRBD1. Here the CDR3 reads CASIKGGQDYEQYF. The CDR3, as DNA: TGTGCCAGCATTAAAGGGGGCCAGGACTACGAGCAGTACTTC. Using reference TRBV28 and TRBJ2-7 for the parts outside the CDR3, the full variable domain is DVKVTQSSRYLVKRTGEKVFLECVQDMDHENMFWYRQDPGLGLRLIYFSYDVKMKEKGDIPEGYSVSREKKERFSLILESASTNQTSMYLCASIKGGQDYEQYFGPGTRLTVT.